This TCR beta chain was retrieved from a study of T cell responses to AZD1222 COVID-19 vaccine. Libraries were prepared by immunoSEQ multiplex PCR; TCRdb keeps only in-frame clonotypes and omits some of them. The table has approximately 170,000 clones, about 92% seen once. The CDR3 consists of 15 residues. Trimming at V came to 10 bases and at J to 2 bases, leaving 11 bases not matched to a gene. From germline, CDR1 is SNHLY and CDR2 FYNNEI. Sequences were derived from peripheral blood, sampled on day 0 of AZD1222 vaccination. The origin of this receptor is an adult in good health. The chain joins TRBV2 to TRBJ2-7; 10 bases fit TRBD2. The CDR3 sequence is CATRLGLAETYEQYF. CDR3 in DNA: TGTGCCACCCGATTAGGACTAGCGGAAACCTACGAGCAGTACTTC.